This T cell receptor beta chain appears in the sequencing data of a study of shared clonotypes between healthy human individuals. From germline, CDR1 is MNHEY and CDR2 SMNVEV (reference sequence). The CDR3 runs to 15 residues. V was clipped by 6 bases and J by 6 bases, with 18 bases between them. Here immunoSEQ multiplex PCR was the method, and the copy in TCRdb shows in-frame clones only, minus some. The sample records approximately 2,300,000 clones, approximately 90% being singletons. This clonotype originated in a man aged 18-30 years in good health. Some clones in this sample may be carry-over from other donors' samples. Sequencing was carried out using naive CD4+ T cells from PBMCs. Subset noted: CD45RA+ positively selected. The chain couples TRBV27 to TRBJ2-1; the D gene could be TRBD1 or TRBD2 (6 bases each). The DNA for the CDR3 is TGTGCCAGCAGGGGCGGGACCCTCAGGGGCAATGAGCAGTTCTTC. It encodes CASRGGTLRGNEQFF.